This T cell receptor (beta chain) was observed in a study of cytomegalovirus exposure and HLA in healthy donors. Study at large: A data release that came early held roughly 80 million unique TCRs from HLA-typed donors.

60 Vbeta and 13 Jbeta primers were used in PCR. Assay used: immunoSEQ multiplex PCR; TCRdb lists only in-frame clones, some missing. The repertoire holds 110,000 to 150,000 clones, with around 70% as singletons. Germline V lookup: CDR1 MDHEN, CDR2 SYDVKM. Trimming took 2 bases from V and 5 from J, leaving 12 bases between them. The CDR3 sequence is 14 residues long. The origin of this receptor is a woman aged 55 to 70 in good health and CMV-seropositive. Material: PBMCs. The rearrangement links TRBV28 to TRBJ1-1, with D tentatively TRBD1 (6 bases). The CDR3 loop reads CASSLSRGATEAFF. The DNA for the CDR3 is TGTGCCAGCAGTTTAAGCAGGGGAGCGACTGAAGCTTTCTTT.